The 2 T cell receptor beta chains presented below share a single source sample, sequenced in a study of long-term antiretroviral therapy in people with HIV. They ran version v3.0 of the immunoSEQ assay at survey level. TCRdb's table, derived via immunoSEQ multiplex PCR, lists solely in-frame clones and lacks some. The sample consists of about 17,000 clones, 90% to 95% of them appearing once. This specimen consisted of unsorted PBMCs, obtained 0.3 years after starting antiretroviral therapy. The receptors were sampled from a man between 60 and 75 years old with HIV.

The chain is built from TRBV5-1 and TRBJ1-2; 11 bases align to TRBD1. CDR3 size: 14 residues. Losses at the gene ends were 5 bases for V and 3 bases for J; bases not matched to a gene: 3. Germline values: CDR1 SGHRS, CDR2 YFSETQ. CDR3 in amino acids: CASSGTGGDYGYTF. The DNA for the CDR3 is TGCGCCAGCAGTGGGACAGGGGGAGACTATGGCTACACCTTC.

About this clone: The same CDR3 is also encoded by other DNA sequences in this sample. The chain has TRBV30 and TRBJ2-7, with D tentatively TRBD1 or TRBD2 (5 bases each). Trimming took 3 bases from V and 4 from J, leaving 13 bases between them. This CDR3 has 13 residues. Germline CDR1 is GTSNPN and CDR2 is SVGIG (reference sequence). The CDR3 here is CAWSEGQLYEQYF. CDR3 DNA sequence: TGTGCCTGGAGCGAGGGGCAGCTATACGAGCAGTACTTC.